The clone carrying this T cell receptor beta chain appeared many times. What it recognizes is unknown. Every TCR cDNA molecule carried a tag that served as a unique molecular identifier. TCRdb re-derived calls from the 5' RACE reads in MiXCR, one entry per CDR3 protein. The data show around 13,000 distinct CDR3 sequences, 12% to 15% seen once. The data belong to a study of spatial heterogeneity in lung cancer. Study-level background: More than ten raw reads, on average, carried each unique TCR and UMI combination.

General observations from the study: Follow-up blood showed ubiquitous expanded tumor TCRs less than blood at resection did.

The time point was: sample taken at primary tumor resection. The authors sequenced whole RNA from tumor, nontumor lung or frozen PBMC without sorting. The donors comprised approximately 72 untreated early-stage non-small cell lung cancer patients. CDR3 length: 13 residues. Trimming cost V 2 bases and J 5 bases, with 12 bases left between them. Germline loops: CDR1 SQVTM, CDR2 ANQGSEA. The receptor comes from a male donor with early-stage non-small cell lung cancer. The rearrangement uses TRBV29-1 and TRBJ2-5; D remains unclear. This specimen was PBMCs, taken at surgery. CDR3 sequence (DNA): TGCAGCGTTGAAAAGGGAAATGAGGAGACCCAGTACTTC. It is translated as CSVEKGNEETQYF. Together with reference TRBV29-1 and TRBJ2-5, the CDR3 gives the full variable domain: SAVISQKPSRDICQRGTSLTIQCQVDSQVTMMFWYRQQPGQSLTLIATANQGSEATYESGFVIDKFPISRPNLTFSTLTVSNMSPEDSSIYLCSVEKGNEETQYFGPGTRLLVL.